This T cell receptor beta chain was sequenced in a study of T cells in Graves' hyperthyroidism and ophthalmopathy. The CDR3 consists of 12 residues. V was trimmed by 5 bases and J by 11 bases, leaving 13 bases between them. From germline, CDR1 is SEHNR and CDR2 FQNEAQ (reference sequence). Study conclusions and caveats: Blood held most thyroid clonotypes expanded above 0.001 frequency.

RNA transcripts yielded amplified TCR beta CDR3 regions. During a first-round RT-PCR of the TCR CDR3, the HTBI primer set was used. MiXCR, run by TCRdb on the multiplex PCR reads, gives a single entry per CDR3 protein. Of approximately 710,000 distinct CDR3 sequences listed, roughly 17% are singletons. In making diagnoses, clinical symptoms, serum thyroxine and TRAb, thyroid ultrasound and orbital computed tomography were all used. On this clonotype itself: Its antigen is unknown.

The sequence derives from a man aged 50 to 59 with Graves' hyperthyroidism. V and J are TRBV7-9 and TRBJ2-1, with D maybe TRBD2 (6 bases). Material for sequencing was blood. CDR3 loop: CASSPGAGKQFF. CDR3 nucleotide sequence: TGTGCCAGCAGCCCCGGGGCGGGAAAGCAGTTCTTC.